The 8 T cell receptor beta chains below were found in one sample sequenced in a study of T cells in Graves' hyperthyroidism and ophthalmopathy. Researchers took RNA transcripts and amplified the TCR beta CDR3 regions from them. When the TCR CDR3 underwent first-round RT-PCR, the HTBI primer set was used. Via MiXCR, TCRdb re-called the multiplex PCR reads, giving one row per CDR3 protein. The sample holds about 320,000 distinct CDR3 sequences, 16% seen once. Sequenced: blood. These TCRs come from a man aged 25-40 years with Graves' hyperthyroidism.

This clonotype was seen many times. This chain joins TRBV3-1 and TRBJ1-1; TRBD1 is a possible D gene (5 bases). The length of the CDR3 is 12 residues. V lost 5 bases, J lost 5 bases, and 9 bases lay in between. The germline V gene has CDR1 LGHDT and CDR2 YNNKEL (reference sequence). The CDR3 reads CASSYRFTEAFF. CDR3 nucleotides: TGTGCCAGCAGCTACAGGTTTACTGAAGCTTTCTTT.

This clonotype was recorded only once. The chain is built from TRBV5-1 and TRBJ2-1, with TRBD2 identical over 12 bases. The length of the CDR3 is 15 residues. V was pared by 6 bases and J by 6 bases, with 7 bases of the junction left unmatched. Germline V lookup: CDR1 SGHRS, CDR2 YFSETQ. Written as DNA, the CDR3 is TGCGCCAGCACCCTGACTAGCGGGAGTGTCAATGAGCAGTTCTTC. Protein sequence: CASTLTSGSVNEQFF.

The DNA of the CDR3 is TGTGCCAGCAGCCAAGACGTGAGCACAGATACGCAGTATTTT. Protein sequence: CASSQDVSTDTQYF. This sequence joins TRBV4-2 and TRBJ2-3; D gene uncertain. V shed 0 bases and J shed 0 bases, with 4 bases lying between them. The CDR3 has 14 amino acids. In germline, CDR1 is LGHNA, CDR2 YNFKEQ.

This clonotype was seen many times. The chain couples TRBV15 to TRBJ1-1, with D maybe TRBD1 (5 bases). Germline loops: CDR1 LNHNV, CDR2 YYDKDF (reference sequence). The V end lost 0 bases, the J end lost 6 bases, and 14 bases lay between the germline ends. The CDR3 totals 15 residues. For the CDR3, the DNA is TGTGCCACCAGCAGAGATAAGGGGCAGGGCGCTGAAGCTTTCTTT. It codes for CATSRDKGQGAEAFF.

In its sample, this clonotype was seen many times. The chain couples TRBV7-9 to TRBJ1-1; the D is unclear. The germline V gene encodes CDR1 SEHNR and CDR2 FQNEAQ (reference sequence). The V gene lost 6 bases and the J gene lost 0 bases, with 5 bases spanning the gap. The CDR3 runs to 12 residues. CDR3 protein: CASREMNTEAFF. As DNA, the CDR3 is TGTGCCAGCAGAGAGATGAACACTGAAGCTTTCTTT.

This clonotype was counted many times. CDR3 nucleotides: TGTGCCAGCGGGAGAGGGACCGGGGAAGAGACCCAGTACTTC. Protein: CASGRGTGEETQYF. The J gene is TRBJ2-5, the V gene TRBV27, with D perhaps given as TRBD1 or TRBD2 (5 bases each). Trimming removed 8 bases from V and 3 bases from J, with 16 bases in between. From germline, CDR1 is MNHEY and CDR2 SMNVEV (reference sequence). The CDR3 runs to 14 residues.

This chain uses TRBV10-3 with TRBJ1-2; TRBD1 might be the D (5 bases). This CDR3 is 13 amino acids long. Germline loops: CDR1 ENHRY, CDR2 SYGVKD. The germline V and J ends were trimmed by 7 bases and 6 bases, with 15 bases remaining between them. The CDR3: CAITSREVHGYTF. The DNA for the CDR3 is TGTGCCATCACGTCCAGGGAAGTCCATGGCTACACCTTC.

This clonotype came up many times. V usage is TRBV6-1 and J usage is TRBJ2-5; no clear D. This CDR3 has 12 residues. V gave up 6 bases and J gave up 5 bases, with 10 bases separating them. CDR1 MNHNS and CDR2 SASEGT come from the germline V gene. CDR3 DNA: TGTGCCAGCAGACTAAATGGCGAGACCCAGTACTTC. Its translation: CASRLNGETQYF.